The following is a T cell receptor beta chain sequence with its context. Its antigen is not yet known. Base qualities are missing; no much larger clone stands one base away. There are 13 amino acids in the CDR3, from cysteine to phenylalanine inclusive. The kept DNA is CDR3 alone, 39 bases in frame from the first base. The germline V gene yields KGHSH for CDR1 and LQKENI for CDR2. The V and J ends are trimmed by 3 bases and 10 bases, leaving 12 bases between them. This specimen comes from a study of blood T cell repertoires in COVID-19 (dated by TCRdb to between 2020 and 2021). In terms of the full investigation: Collaborator samples came from the United States, Italy and Spain and covered acute and convalescent phases of COVID-19. The repertoires were released in a freely available public database meant as a resource for research on the immune response to SARS-CoV-2. Sample metadata almost always included a de-identified subject ID, COVID-19 status, age in years and sex. Where HLA class I and class II types were available, the types were taken from metadata supplied by the sample provider, not from assay-based typing. The prospective study material was composed of cDNA or gDNA derived from T cells, B-cell-depleted T cells, or PBMCs. Deeply sampled blood TCRbeta repertoires from subjects exposed to, actively infected with, or recovered from COVID-19 were included in the dataset. The samples were drawn from two sources: the first 160 participants of the ongoing ImmuneRACE study, and 1,254 subjects contributed by 6 global collaborators.

The immunoSEQ Assay, a bias-controlled multiplex PCR, was used to amplify TCRbeta CDR3 regions from genomic DNA. Concerning the study's data processing: The number of nucleated cells in each sample was estimated from the amplification of reference gene primers within the assay. Sequence reads were collapsed and filtered to measure the absolute abundance of every unique TCRbeta CDR3 rearrangement. For each sample, productive Simpson clonality was calculated by taking the square root of Simpson's diversity index across productive rearrangements. The source is immuneACCESS, and TCRdb retained only in-frame sequences with V and J called. Part of the clones is not carried over; for the studies checked, unresolved V genes explain less than half of this, and the remainder is unexplained. V, J and clone size are those of that table, while D and trimming were read from the DNA. The sample table lists about 270,000 clones, about 80% of them with a count of one. The ten largest clones represent roughly 9.4% of the sample.

Samples from volunteer blood donors who had recovered from COVID-19 were contributed by a second Seattle source. Whole blood was collected in K2EDTA tubes by collaborating institutions according to the institutions' own protocols. Collaborator samples were shipped for TCRbeta analysis as frozen whole blood, isolated PBMCs, or DNA extracted from either sample type. General conclusions and limits of the study: Clinical and demographic metadata were provided uncurated, with the amount varying by source and participant.

The receptor was isolated from a woman aged 45-65 years who had recovered from COVID-19. Material: peripheral blood. The rearranged chain carries TRBV18 and TRBJ2-2, and the D gene may be TRBD2, 6 bases matching. The CDR3 is CASSPTAGKELFF. The nucleotide sequence reads TGTGCCAGCTCACCCACCGCGGGAAAGGAGCTGTTTTTT.